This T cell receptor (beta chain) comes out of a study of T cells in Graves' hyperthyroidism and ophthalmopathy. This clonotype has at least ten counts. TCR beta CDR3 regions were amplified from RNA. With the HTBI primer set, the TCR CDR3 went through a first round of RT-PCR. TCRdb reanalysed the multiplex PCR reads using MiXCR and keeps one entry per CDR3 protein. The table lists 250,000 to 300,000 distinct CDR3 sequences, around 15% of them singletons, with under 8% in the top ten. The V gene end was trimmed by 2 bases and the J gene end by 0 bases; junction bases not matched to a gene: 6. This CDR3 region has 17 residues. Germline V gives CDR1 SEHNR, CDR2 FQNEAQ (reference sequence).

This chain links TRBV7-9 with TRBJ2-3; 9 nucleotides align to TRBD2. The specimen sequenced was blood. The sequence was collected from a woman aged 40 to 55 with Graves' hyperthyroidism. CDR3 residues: CASSLTSSGASTDTQYF. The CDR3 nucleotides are TGTGCCAGCAGCTTAACGTCTAGCGGGGCCAGCACAGATACGCAGTATTTT.